The 3 T cell receptor beta chains below all came from one sample that was sequenced in a study of blood T cell repertoires in COVID-19. Assay used: immunoSEQ multiplex PCR; TCRdb lists only in-frame clones, some missing. The table has over 200,000 clones, more than 85% seen once. The specimen was peripheral blood. Receptors were obtained from a man in his forties with active or convalescent COVID-19.

This sequence joins TRBV19 and TRBJ2-7; 11 nucleotides line up with TRBD1. The germline gives CDR1 LNHDA, CDR2 SQIVND (reference sequence). V dropped 7 bases and J dropped 6; count of bases not matched to a gene: 8. This CDR3 has 14 amino acids. The CDR3 DNA reads TGTGCCAGTAAGAGTTGGACAGGGGGCTTCGAGCAGTACTTC. It codes for CASKSWTGGFEQYF.

The CDR3 loop is CASNPLQGRDQPQHF. The CDR3 DNA is TGTGCCAGCAATCCTCTCCAGGGGCGCGATCAGCCCCAGCATTTT. The rearrangement uses TRBV28 and TRBJ1-5, with D possibly TRBD1 on 6 matching bases. The V and J ends lost 7 bases and 5 bases respectively, with 18 bases between them. CDR1 is MDHEN and CDR2 is SYDVKM in the germline V gene. The CDR3 extends over 15 amino acids.

This chain connects TRBV11-2 to TRBJ1-5; TRBD1 agrees at 8 bases. CDR3 length: 15 residues. V shed 6 bases and J 7 bases; nucleotides not matched to a gene: 11. Germline CDR1 SGHAT, CDR2 FQNNGV. The CDR3 DNA follows: TGTGCCAGCAGTCGCCAGGGGGCAGTTGGCCAGCCCCAGCATTTT. The encoded protein is CASSRQGAVGQPQHF.